The clone carrying this T cell receptor (beta chain) appeared once. The sample comes from a study of T cell responses to AZD1222 COVID-19 vaccine. The method was immunoSEQ multiplex PCR; TCRdb's version includes in-frame clones alone and lacks a portion of them. The data contain roughly 200,000 clones, 88% of them singletons. The CDR3 loop spans 16 amino acids. Germline V gene data show CDR1 as SGHRS and CDR2 as YFSETQ. Trimming cost V 3 bases and J 1 base, with 14 bases left between them. The source is an adult in good health. This chain links TRBV5-1 with TRBJ2-4, with D maybe TRBD2 (6 bases). This specimen consisted of peripheral blood, obtained on day 0 of AZD1222 vaccination. The CDR3 is CASSWGSGFAKNIQYF. The CDR3 nucleotides read TGCGCCAGCAGCTGGGGTAGCGGTTTCGCCAAAAACATTCAGTACTTC.